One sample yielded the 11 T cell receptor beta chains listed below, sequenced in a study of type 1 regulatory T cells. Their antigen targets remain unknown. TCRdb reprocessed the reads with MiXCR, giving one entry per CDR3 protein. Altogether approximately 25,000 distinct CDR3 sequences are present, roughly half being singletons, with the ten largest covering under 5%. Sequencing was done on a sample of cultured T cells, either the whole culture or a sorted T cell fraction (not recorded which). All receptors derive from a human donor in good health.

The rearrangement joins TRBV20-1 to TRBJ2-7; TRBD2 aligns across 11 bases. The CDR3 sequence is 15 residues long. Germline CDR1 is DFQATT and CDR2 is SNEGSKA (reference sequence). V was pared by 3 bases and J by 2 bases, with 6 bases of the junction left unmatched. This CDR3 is CSASRGSGGAYEQYF. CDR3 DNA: TGCAGTGCTAGTCGGGGTAGCGGGGGGGCCTACGAGCAGTACTTC.

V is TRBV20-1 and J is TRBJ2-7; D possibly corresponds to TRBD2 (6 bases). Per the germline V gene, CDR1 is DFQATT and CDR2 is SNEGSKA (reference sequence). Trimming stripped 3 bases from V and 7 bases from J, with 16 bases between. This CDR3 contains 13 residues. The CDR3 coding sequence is TGCAGTGCTAGTTGGGCGGGATTGGGGGAGCAGTACTTC. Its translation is CSASWAGLGEQYF.

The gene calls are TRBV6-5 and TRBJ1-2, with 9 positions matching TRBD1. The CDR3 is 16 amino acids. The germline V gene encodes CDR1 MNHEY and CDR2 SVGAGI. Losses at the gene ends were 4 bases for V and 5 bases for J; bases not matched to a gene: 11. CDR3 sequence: CASSFQRTGGGYGYTF. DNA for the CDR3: TGTGCCAGCAGTTTTCAAAGAACAGGGGGCGGGTATGGCTACACCTTC.

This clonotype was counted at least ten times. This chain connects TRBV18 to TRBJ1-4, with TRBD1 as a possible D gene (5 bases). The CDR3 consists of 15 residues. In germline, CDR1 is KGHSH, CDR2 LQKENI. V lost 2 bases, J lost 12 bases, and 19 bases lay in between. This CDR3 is CASSPSQAGLVELFF. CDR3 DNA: TGTGCCAGCTCACCATCCCAGGCAGGGTTGGTGGAACTGTTTTTT.

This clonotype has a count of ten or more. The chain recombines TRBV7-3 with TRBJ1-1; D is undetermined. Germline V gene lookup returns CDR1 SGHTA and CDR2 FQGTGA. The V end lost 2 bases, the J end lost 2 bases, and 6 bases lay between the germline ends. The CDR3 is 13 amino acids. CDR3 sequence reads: CASSLEANTEAFF. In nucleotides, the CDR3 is TGTGCCAGCAGCTTAGAGGCTAACACTGAAGCTTTCTTT.

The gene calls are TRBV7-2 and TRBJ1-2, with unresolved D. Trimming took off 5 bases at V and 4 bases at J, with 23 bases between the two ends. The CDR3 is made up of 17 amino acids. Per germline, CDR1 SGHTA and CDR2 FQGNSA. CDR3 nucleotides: TGTGCCAGCAGCCCCACTCTTATAGGGTTAGGGAGCTATGGCTACACCTTC. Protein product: CASSPTLIGLGSYGYTF.

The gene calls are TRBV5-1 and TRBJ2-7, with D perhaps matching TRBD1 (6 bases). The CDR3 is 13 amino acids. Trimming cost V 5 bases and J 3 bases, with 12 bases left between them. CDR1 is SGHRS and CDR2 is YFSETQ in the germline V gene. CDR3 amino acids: CASRRQASYEQYF. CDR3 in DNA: TGCGCCAGCAGGAGACAGGCTAGCTACGAGCAGTACTTC.

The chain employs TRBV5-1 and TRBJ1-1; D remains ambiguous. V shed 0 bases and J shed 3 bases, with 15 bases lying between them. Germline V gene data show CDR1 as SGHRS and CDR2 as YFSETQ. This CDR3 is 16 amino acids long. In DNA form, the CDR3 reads TGCGCCAGCAGCTTGGATTACGGGCTAACGGACACTGAAGCTTTCTTT. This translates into CASSLDYGLTDTEAFF.

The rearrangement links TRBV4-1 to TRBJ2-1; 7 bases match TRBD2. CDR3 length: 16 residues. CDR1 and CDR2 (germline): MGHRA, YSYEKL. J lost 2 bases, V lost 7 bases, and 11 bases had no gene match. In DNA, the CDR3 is TGCGCCAGCAACCCCTCCGCGGGACTAACCTACAATGAGCAGTTCTTC. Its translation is CASNPSAGLTYNEQFF.

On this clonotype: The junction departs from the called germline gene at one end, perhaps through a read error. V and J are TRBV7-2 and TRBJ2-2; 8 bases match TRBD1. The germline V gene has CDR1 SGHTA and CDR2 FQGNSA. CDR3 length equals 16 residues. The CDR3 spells CAGSSGQGGWTGGLFF. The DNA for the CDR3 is TGTGCCGGCAGCTCCGGACAGGGTGGTTGGACCGGGGGGCTGTTTTTT. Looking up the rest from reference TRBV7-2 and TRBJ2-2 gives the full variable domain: GAGVSQSPSNKVTEKGKDVELRCDPISGHTALYWYRQSLGQGLEFLIYFQGNSAPDKSGLPSDRFSAERTGGSVSTLTIQRTQQEDSAVYLCAGSSGQGGWTGGLFFGEGSRLTVL.

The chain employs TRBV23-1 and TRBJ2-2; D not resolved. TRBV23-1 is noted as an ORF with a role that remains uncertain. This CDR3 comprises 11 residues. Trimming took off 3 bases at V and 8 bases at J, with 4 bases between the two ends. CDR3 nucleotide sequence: TGCGCCAGCAGTCATCTGGGGGAGCTGTTTTTT. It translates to CASSHLGELFF.